Sequencing of this T cell receptor beta chain was carried out in a study of T cell responses to AZD1222 COVID-19 vaccine. Regarding the study as a whole: The study reported that nearly half of spike-specific TCRs target unmutated variant regions. Repertoire samples came only from after the peak T cell response.

On this clone: Its antigen is still unknown.

V was clipped by 6 bases and J by 0 bases, with 2 bases between them. The length of the CDR3 is 11 residues. Germline loops: CDR1 SNHLY, CDR2 FYNNEI. Libraries were prepared by immunoSEQ multiplex PCR; TCRdb keeps only in-frame clonotypes and omits some of them. Of fewer than 75,000 clones in the sample, about nine tenths were seen once. The sequence was collected from an adult who received the MenACWY meningococcal vaccine as a control. This chain joins TRBV2 and TRBJ2-5; unclear D gene. The source was peripheral blood, collected 28 days after the second dose of the MenACWY control vaccine. This CDR3 is CASRDQETQYF. DNA for the CDR3: TGTGCCAGCAGAGACCAAGAGACCCAGTACTTC.